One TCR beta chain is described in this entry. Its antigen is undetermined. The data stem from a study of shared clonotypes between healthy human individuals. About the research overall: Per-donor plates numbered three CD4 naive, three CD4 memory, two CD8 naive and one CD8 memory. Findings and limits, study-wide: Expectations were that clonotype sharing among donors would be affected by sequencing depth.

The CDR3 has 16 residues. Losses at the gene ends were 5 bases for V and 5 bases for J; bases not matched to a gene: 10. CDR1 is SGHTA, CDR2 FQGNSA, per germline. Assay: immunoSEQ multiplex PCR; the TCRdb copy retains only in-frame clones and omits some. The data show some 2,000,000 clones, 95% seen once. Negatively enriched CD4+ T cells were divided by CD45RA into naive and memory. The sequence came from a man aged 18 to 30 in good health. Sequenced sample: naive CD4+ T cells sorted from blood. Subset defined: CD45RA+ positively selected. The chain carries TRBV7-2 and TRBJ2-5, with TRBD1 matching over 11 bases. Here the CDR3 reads CASSPGTGQGGETQYF. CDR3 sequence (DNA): TGTGCCAGCAGCCCTGGAACGGGACAGGGGGGCGAGACCCAGTACTTC.